This TCR beta chain was observed in a study of immune evolution from preneoplasia to lung adenocarcinoma. TCRdb's copy holds only in-frame clones and misses some; the assay was immunoSEQ multiplex PCR. This table has 4,500 or so clones, 76% appearing once. Histologic diagnosis was independently verified by two lung pathologists. The CDR3 spans 14 residues. Trimming removed 5 bases at V and 1 base at J, with 11 bases between. CDR1 and CDR2 (germline): SGHAT, FQNNGV. The TCR originated in a person aged 60-80 years with lung adenocarcinoma. The chain links TRBV11-2 to TRBJ1-1, with D perhaps matching TRBD1 (5 bases). The sequencing sample was made of FFPE adjacent normal lung tissue. In DNA, the CDR3 is TGTGCCAGCAGCCAATTGGGGCAGAACACTGAAGCTTTCTTT. Its translation is CASSQLGQNTEAFF.